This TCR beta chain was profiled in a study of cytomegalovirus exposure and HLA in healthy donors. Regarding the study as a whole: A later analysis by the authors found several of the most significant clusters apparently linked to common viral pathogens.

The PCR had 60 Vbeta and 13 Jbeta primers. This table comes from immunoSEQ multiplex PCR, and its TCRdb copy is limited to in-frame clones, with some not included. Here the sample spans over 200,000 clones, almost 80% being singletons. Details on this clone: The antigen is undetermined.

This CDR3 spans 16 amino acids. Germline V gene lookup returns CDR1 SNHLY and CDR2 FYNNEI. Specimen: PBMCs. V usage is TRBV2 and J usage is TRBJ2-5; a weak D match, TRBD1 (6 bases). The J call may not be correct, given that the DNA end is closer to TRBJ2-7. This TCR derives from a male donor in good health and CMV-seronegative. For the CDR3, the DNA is TGTGCCAGCAGGCACAGGGAGCTAAACCCTTCCTACGAGCAGTACTTC. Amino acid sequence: CASRHRELNPSYEQYF.